This T cell receptor (beta chain) was sequenced for a study of shared clonotypes between healthy human individuals. V lost 8 bases, J lost 1 base, and 1 base stayed unmatched. Germline values: CDR1 MNHNS, CDR2 SASEGT. The CDR3 is made up of 13 amino acids. Regarding this clone: Different DNA sequences within this sample yield the same CDR3.

Several immunoSEQ plates received, in even portions, the genomic DNA of each subset. Clones were sequenced by immunoSEQ multiplex PCR, and TCRdb holds only the in-frame ones, with some missing. Of about 2,200,000 clones listed, 93% are singletons. Terminally differentiated effector memory CD45RA+ cells were excluded by CCR7 positive selection of CD45RO-negative cells. The chain recombines TRBV6-1 with TRBJ2-7; 11 nucleotides align to TRBD1. The sequencing sample was made of naive CD8+ T cells from PBMCs. This receptor was identified in a man younger than 35 in good health. Some clones in this sample may be carry-over from other donors' samples. The CDR3 nucleotides read TGTGCCAGCCGGGACAGGGGGTCCTACGAGCAGTACTTC. It encodes CASRDRGSYEQYF.